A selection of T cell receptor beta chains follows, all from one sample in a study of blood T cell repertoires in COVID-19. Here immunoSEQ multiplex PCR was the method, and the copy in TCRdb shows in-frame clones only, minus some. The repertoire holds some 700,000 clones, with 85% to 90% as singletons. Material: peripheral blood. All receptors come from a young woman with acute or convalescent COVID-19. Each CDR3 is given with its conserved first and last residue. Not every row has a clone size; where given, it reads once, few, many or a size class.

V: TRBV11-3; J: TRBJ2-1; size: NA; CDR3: CASSPNRGYYDEQFF
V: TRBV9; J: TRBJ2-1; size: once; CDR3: CASSPQRSSSYNEQFF
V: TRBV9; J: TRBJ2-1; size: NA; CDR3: CASSVRTTGSYNEQFF
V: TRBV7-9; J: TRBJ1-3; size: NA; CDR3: CASSLAWSNSGNTIYF
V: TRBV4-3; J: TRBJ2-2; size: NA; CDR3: CASSPKILAVTGELFF
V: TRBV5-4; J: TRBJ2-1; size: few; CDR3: CASSSSTQRSYNEQFF
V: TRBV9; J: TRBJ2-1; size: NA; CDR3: CASSGTGGHYNEQFF
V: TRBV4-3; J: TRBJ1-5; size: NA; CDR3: CASSQMEGSNQPQHF
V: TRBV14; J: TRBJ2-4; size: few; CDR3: CASSQVLDYIQYF
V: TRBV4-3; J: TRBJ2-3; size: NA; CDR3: CASSQVPGGTDTQYF
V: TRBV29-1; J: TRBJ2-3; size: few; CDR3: CSAAPFTDTQYF
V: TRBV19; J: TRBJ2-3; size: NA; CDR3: CASSAKGGYTDTQYF
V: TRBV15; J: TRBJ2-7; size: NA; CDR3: CATSLTPGTGGEQYF
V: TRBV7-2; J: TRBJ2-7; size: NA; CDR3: CASSLTRESYEQYF